The 20 T cell receptor beta chains given below trace back to one sample, sequenced in a study of blood T cells in healthy people across ages. A second PCR, run for about 7 to 12 cycles, used a sample-barcoded 5' primer plus a J-beta primer mix. TCRdb re-analysed the 5' RACE reads in MiXCR, keeping a single row per CDR3 protein. The table shows approximately 690,000 distinct CDR3 sequences, with 58% occurring only once. The sequenced sample was blood. These receptors all come from a man between 60 and 75 years old in good health.

The rearrangement joins TRBV28 to TRBJ2-5; TRBD2 aligns across 9 bases. V trimming: 5 bases; J trimming: 1 base; junction bases outside the gene matches: 14. CDR1 MDHEN and CDR2 SYDVKM come from the germline V gene. This CDR3 is built from 18 residues. CDR3 sequence (DNA): TGTGCCAGCAGTCCCCCGGGCCATAGCGGGGGAGCCCAAGAGACCCAGTACTTC. Translation: CASSPPGHSGGAQETQYF.

In this sample, this clonotype turned up a few times. The rearrangement links TRBV20-1 to TRBJ2-4; 7 bases match TRBD1. The germline CDR1 and CDR2 sequences are DFQATT and SNEGSKA (reference sequence). The CDR3 length is 13 residues. Trimming removed 6 bases from V and 6 bases from J; junction bases left unmatched: 8. CDR3 nucleotide sequence: TGCAGTGCCTCGACAGGGTGGAGAAACATTCAGTACTTC. Amino acids: CSASTGWRNIQYF.

This rearrangement joins TRBV4-2 to TRBJ1-1, with a tentative D call TRBD1 (6 bases). The CDR3 loop spans 14 amino acids. Germline V gene sequence: CDR1 LGHNA, CDR2 YNFKEQ. V shed 2 bases and J shed 7 bases, with 14 bases lying between them. This CDR3 is CASSQNRDVREAFF. In DNA form, the CDR3 reads TGTGCCAGCAGCCAAAACAGGGACGTCCGTGAAGCTTTCTTT.

The chain links TRBV10-3 to TRBJ2-3, with 13 bases aligning to TRBD2. CDR3 size: 18 residues. CDR1 and CDR2 from the germline V gene are ENHRY and SYGVKD. With 3 bases clipped from V and 0 bases from J, the junction kept 6 bases outside the gene matches. The chain's CDR3 is CAISDYGTSGASTDTQYF. The CDR3 bases are TGTGCCATCAGTGACTACGGGACTAGCGGGGCTAGCACAGATACGCAGTATTTT.

The chain carries TRBV5-6 and TRBJ1-2; tentative D call: TRBD1 (6 bases). Germline V gene data show CDR1 as SGHDT and CDR2 as YYEEEE. This CDR3 contains 14 residues. Deletions cut 3 bases from V and 7 bases from J, with 16 bases between. This chain's CDR3 is CASSYGTPLSGYTF. The DNA for the CDR3 is TGTGCCAGCAGCTACGGGACACCTTTGAGTGGCTACACCTTC.

This chain links TRBV14 with TRBJ2-5; D call uncertain. V dropped 2 bases and J dropped 1 base, with 14 bases sitting between them. The CDR3 has 16 amino acids. Germline loops: CDR1 SGHDN, CDR2 FVKESK. This CDR3 is CASSQLQANFQETQYF. The CDR3 DNA sequence: TGTGCCAGCAGCCAACTTCAGGCGAACTTCCAAGAGACCCAGTACTTC.

The chain links TRBV4-1 to TRBJ2-7, with 8 bases identical to TRBD2. CDR3 length: 14 amino acids. With V trimmed by 3 bases and J by 2 bases, 3 bases remained unmatched. The germline V gene encodes CDR1 MGHRA and CDR2 YSYEKL. The CDR3 sequence: CASSQFGGAYEQYF. The CDR3 DNA reads as TGCGCCAGCAGCCAGTTCGGGGGGGCCTACGAGCAGTACTTC.

This clonotype was counted between two and nine times. The V and J genes are TRBV2 and TRBJ2-7, with D hard to call. This CDR3 comprises 13 residues. Between the trimmed V and J ends, which lost 2 bases and 5 bases, there was a span of 10 bases. CDR1 SNHLY and CDR2 FYNNEI come from the germline V gene. For the CDR3, the DNA is TGTGCCAGCAGTGAAAGACGGAGCGACGAGCAGTACTTC. Translated, it gives CASSERRSDEQYF.

The chain is built from TRBV29-1 and TRBJ2-3; weak D call: TRBD2 (6 bases). CDR1 is SQVTM and CDR2 is ANQGSEA in the germline V gene. The V gene lost 2 bases and the J gene lost 3 bases, with 9 bases spanning the gap. This CDR3 region has 13 residues. The CDR3 DNA sequence: TGCAGCGTTGAAAGGAGGGGAACAGATACGCAGTATTTT. Amino acids: CSVERRGTDTQYF.

This clonotype has only a few counts. The J gene is TRBJ2-3, the V gene TRBV28, with 9 bases matching TRBD2. CDR1 is MDHEN and CDR2 is SYDVKM in the germline V gene. This CDR3 has 14 amino acids. V dropped 6 bases and J dropped 0; count of bases not matched to a gene: 1. In DNA form, the CDR3 reads TGTGCCAGCAGGAGCGGGGGGAGCACAGATACGCAGTATTTT. Protein product: CASRSGGSTDTQYF.

In this sample, this clonotype turned up a few times. The chain links TRBV29-1 to TRBJ2-5, with TRBD1 matching 9 bases. In germline, CDR1 is SQVTM, CDR2 ANQGSEA. Trimming took 6 bases from V and 3 from J; bases not matched to a gene: 5. This CDR3 is 13 amino acids long. Here the CDR3 DNA reads TGCAGCGTATCGACAGGGGGGGAAGAGACCCAGTACTTC. Its translation: CSVSTGGEETQYF. Full variable domain (rest looked up from reference TRBV29-1 and TRBJ2-5): SAVISQKPSRDICQRGTSLTIQCQVDSQVTMMFWYRQQPGQSLTLIATANQGSEATYESGFVIDKFPISRPNLTFSTLTVSNMSPEDSSIYLCSVSTGGEETQYFGPGTRLLVL.

This chain links TRBV29-1 with TRBJ2-1, with 12 bases lining up with TRBD2. This CDR3 spans 18 amino acids. Looked up from germline, CDR1 is SQVTM and CDR2 is ANQGSEA. V gave up 0 bases and J gave up 3 bases; unmatched junction bases: 9. The CDR3 protein is CSVEDRGLAGGYYNEQFF. The CDR3 nucleotides read TGCAGCGTTGAAGATAGAGGGCTAGCGGGGGGGTACTACAATGAGCAGTTCTTC.

V and J are TRBV20-1 and TRBJ2-7; 8 positions match TRBD2. The V and J ends lost 6 bases and 0 bases, in that order; junction bases with no gene match: 4. This CDR3 has 13 residues. In germline, CDR1 is DFQATT, CDR2 SNEGSKA (reference sequence). The chain's CDR3 is CSAVAGSSYEQYF. In nucleotides, the CDR3 is TGCAGTGCCGTAGCGGGGAGCTCCTACGAGCAGTACTTC.

Worth noting for this clonotype: At one of its ends the junction is not consistent with the germline gene, which may arise from a read error. The V gene is TRBV24-1, the J gene TRBJ2-3; D not resolved. The CDR3 loop spans 12 amino acids. Germline V gene sequence: CDR1 KGHDR, CDR2 SFDVKD. This CDR3 is CTTSEDTDTQYF. The CDR3 nucleotides read TGTACCACCAGTGAAGACACAGATACGCAGTATTTT.

This clonotype was observed a few times. Just one base apart from a much larger clone, this may be a read error. The chain has TRBV20-1 and TRBJ2-5; D is possibly TRBD2 (6 bases). This CDR3 is 15 amino acids long. V gave up 3 bases and J gave up 11 bases, with 25 bases separating them. Germline V gene sequence: CDR1 DFQATT, CDR2 SNEGSKA (reference sequence). The chain's CDR3 is CSARNGGTLIDEQYF. Here the CDR3 DNA reads TGCAGTGCTAGGAATGGCGGGACTTTGATAGATGAGCAGTACTTC.

This clonotype has a handful of counts. The V and J genes are TRBV10-3 and TRBJ1-2, with D unresolved. There are 12 residues in the CDR3. Germline lookup yields CDR1 ENHRY and CDR2 SYGVKD. V was cut by 3 bases and J by 4 bases, with 6 bases left in between. As DNA, the CDR3 is TGTGCCATCAGTGATGGGTTCTATGGCTACACCTTC. It encodes CAISDGFYGYTF.

V and J are TRBV6-1 and TRBJ1-5; D gene unclear. Deletions cut 5 bases from V and 8 bases from J, with 10 bases between. CDR1 MNHNS and CDR2 SASEGT come from the germline V gene. The CDR3 extends over 12 amino acids. DNA for the CDR3: TGTGCCAGCAGTTCTACATTGAAGCCCCAGCATTTT. Protein product: CASSSTLKPQHF.

The V gene is TRBV2, the J gene TRBJ2-3, with D perhaps assigned TRBD1 or TRBD2 (5 bases each). Germline CDR1 reads SNHLY; CDR2 reads FYNNEI. The CDR3 loop spans 14 amino acids. Deletions cut 6 bases from V and 9 bases from J, with 19 bases between. CDR3 sequence (DNA): TGTGCCAGCAGCAGAATGGGGACCGCCGACACGCAGTATTTT. Its translation is CASSRMGTADTQYF.

The chain employs TRBV6-5 and TRBJ1-5; maybe TRBD1 (5 bases). CDR1 MNHEY and CDR2 SVGAGI come from the germline V gene. The V and J ends lost 5 bases and 7 bases respectively, with 12 bases between them. This CDR3 has 13 residues. DNA for the CDR3: TGTGCCAGCAGTCCAGGGAAATGGCAGCCCCAGCATTTT. It specifies CASSPGKWQPQHF.

To note about this clonotype: Here the CDR3 omits its conserved ending phenylalanine or tryptophan, so a read error is the likely source. The genes are TRBV3-1 and TRBJ2-7; 14 nucleotides align to TRBD2. Per the germline V gene, CDR1 is LGHDT and CDR2 is YNNKEL (reference sequence). The CDR3 has 19 amino acids. Trimming removed 3 bases from V and 2 bases from J; junction bases left unmatched: 12. CDR3 loop: CASSQGTSGGGLRTYEQYL. In DNA, the CDR3 is TGTGCCAGCAGCCAGGGGACTAGCGGGGGAGGCTTACGAACCTACGAGCAGTACTTA.